This T cell receptor (beta chain) was identified in a study of cytomegalovirus exposure and HLA in healthy donors. Study details: Early release data held tens of millions of unique TCRs from HLA-typed donors.

Donors counted as nominally healthy when sampled, yet unrecorded immune exposures were likely. Study results and caveats: With high specificity and sensitivity, the classifier reportedly diagnosed cytomegalovirus status.

On this clone: Its antigen remains unidentified.

With 4 bases removed from V and 3 bases from J, the gap between germline ends came to 4 bases. CDR3 size: 11 residues. Germline CDR1 SEHNR, CDR2 FQNEAQ (reference sequence). This PCR relied on a set of 60 Vbeta primers and 13 Jbeta primers. TCRdb keeps only in-frame clones here, not all; method: immunoSEQ multiplex PCR. The sample lists roughly 280,000 clones; around 66% were seen once. The sequenced sample was PBMCs. V usage is TRBV7-9 and J usage is TRBJ2-7; unclear D gene. This TCR derives from a female donor in good health and CMV-seronegative. CDR3 DNA: TGTGCCAGCAGCTGGAGCTACGAGCAGTACTTC. Its protein product is CASSWSYEQYF.